This T cell receptor beta chain was captured by sequencing in a study of CD8 T cells in Susac syndrome. The junction had 14 bases not matched to a gene; V was cut back by 5 bases and J by 11 bases. This CDR3 is 15 amino acids long. Germline CDR1 SGHTA, CDR2 FQGNSA. Random hexamers primed reverse transcription of about 0.5 to 1 ug RNA. Multiplex immunoSEQ PCR targeted 54 Vbeta and 13 Jbeta TCR beta segments. TCRdb analysed the immunoSEQ multiplex PCR reads with MiXCR anew, one entry per CDR3 protein. The sample includes 140,000 to 150,000 distinct CDR3 sequences, about 94% of them seen just once. The authors sequenced TCR beta from blood CD8+ and CD4+ T cells. Negative isolation yielded CD8+ and CD4+ T cells; FACS enriched TEMRA cells.

Sequencing was performed on CD4+ T cells from PBMCs. The rearrangement joins TRBV7-2 to TRBJ2-4; 8 positions match TRBD1. The sequence came from a human donor with Susac syndrome. The DNA for the CDR3 is TGTGCCAGCAGCCCTCAAGCGGACAGGGTAGCGGTTCAGTACTTC. Translated, it gives CASSPQADRVAVQYF.